These 5 T cell receptor beta chains were all obtained from the same sample, sequenced in a study of T cell repertoires in cytomegalovirus infection. Their specific antigens are unknown. TCRdb re-analysed the reads in MiXCR, keeping a single row per CDR3 protein. This sample yields about 830,000 distinct CDR3 sequences, of which 32% are seen a single time; about an eighth belongs to the top ten. Material: cultured CD8+ T cells from PBMCs, obtained from culture after CMV antigen stimulation. The origin of the receptors is a human donor in good health (CMV status not recorded). Some clones in this sample may be carry-over from other donors' samples.

This clonotype was observed a handful of times. The genes are TRBV27 and TRBJ1-1; 9 nucleotides match TRBD1. The CDR3 contains 17 residues. With 7 bases clipped from V and 0 bases from J, the junction kept 12 bases outside the gene matches. The germline V gene has CDR1 MNHEY and CDR2 SMNVEV (reference sequence). Here the CDR3 reads CASTRTQGAIMNTEAFF. The CDR3 DNA sequence: TGTGCCAGCACACGAACACAGGGGGCCATTATGAACACTGAAGCTTTCTTT.

The genes are TRBV19 and TRBJ2-1; 12 nucleotides align to TRBD2. The germline V gene has CDR1 LNHDA and CDR2 SQIVND (reference sequence). The CDR3 runs to 15 residues. The trim removed 5 bases at V and 10 bases at J, leaving 9 bases unmatched. CDR3 amino acids: CASSASLAGGREQFF. As DNA, the CDR3 is TGTGCCAGTAGTGCTTCACTAGCGGGGGGCCGGGAGCAGTTCTTC.

CDR3 in amino acids: CATSRERGRSQPQHF. In DNA, the CDR3 is TGTGCCACCAGCAGAGAAAGGGGACGGAGTCAGCCCCAGCATTTT. V is TRBV15 and J is TRBJ1-5; D possibly corresponds to TRBD1 (5 bases). The V end was cut by 0 bases, the J end by 6 bases, with 12 bases between. The germline gives CDR1 LNHNV, CDR2 YYDKDF (reference sequence). The CDR3 contains 15 residues.

V is TRBV5-8 and J is TRBJ1-2; TRBD1 agrees at 11 bases. V gave up 3 bases and J gave up 8 bases; unmatched junction bases: 9. CDR3 size: 15 residues. The germline V gene has CDR1 SGHTS and CDR2 YDEGEE. CDR3 sequence (DNA): TGTGCCAGCAGCTCGGCCCTGGACAGGGGGCACGGCTACACCTTC. Protein product: CASSSALDRGHGYTF.

The table lists this clonotype with a count of one. The chain couples TRBV6-6 to TRBJ2-1; TRBD2 matches 7 bases. The CDR3 loop spans 15 amino acids. Germline trimming cut 7 bases from V and 6 bases from J; bases unmatched to any gene: 12. From germline, CDR1 is MNHNY and CDR2 SVGAGI (reference sequence). CDR3 sequence reads: CASTPASGDTNEQFF. CDR3 nucleotides: TGTGCCAGCACCCCTGCAAGCGGGGATACCAATGAGCAGTTCTTC.